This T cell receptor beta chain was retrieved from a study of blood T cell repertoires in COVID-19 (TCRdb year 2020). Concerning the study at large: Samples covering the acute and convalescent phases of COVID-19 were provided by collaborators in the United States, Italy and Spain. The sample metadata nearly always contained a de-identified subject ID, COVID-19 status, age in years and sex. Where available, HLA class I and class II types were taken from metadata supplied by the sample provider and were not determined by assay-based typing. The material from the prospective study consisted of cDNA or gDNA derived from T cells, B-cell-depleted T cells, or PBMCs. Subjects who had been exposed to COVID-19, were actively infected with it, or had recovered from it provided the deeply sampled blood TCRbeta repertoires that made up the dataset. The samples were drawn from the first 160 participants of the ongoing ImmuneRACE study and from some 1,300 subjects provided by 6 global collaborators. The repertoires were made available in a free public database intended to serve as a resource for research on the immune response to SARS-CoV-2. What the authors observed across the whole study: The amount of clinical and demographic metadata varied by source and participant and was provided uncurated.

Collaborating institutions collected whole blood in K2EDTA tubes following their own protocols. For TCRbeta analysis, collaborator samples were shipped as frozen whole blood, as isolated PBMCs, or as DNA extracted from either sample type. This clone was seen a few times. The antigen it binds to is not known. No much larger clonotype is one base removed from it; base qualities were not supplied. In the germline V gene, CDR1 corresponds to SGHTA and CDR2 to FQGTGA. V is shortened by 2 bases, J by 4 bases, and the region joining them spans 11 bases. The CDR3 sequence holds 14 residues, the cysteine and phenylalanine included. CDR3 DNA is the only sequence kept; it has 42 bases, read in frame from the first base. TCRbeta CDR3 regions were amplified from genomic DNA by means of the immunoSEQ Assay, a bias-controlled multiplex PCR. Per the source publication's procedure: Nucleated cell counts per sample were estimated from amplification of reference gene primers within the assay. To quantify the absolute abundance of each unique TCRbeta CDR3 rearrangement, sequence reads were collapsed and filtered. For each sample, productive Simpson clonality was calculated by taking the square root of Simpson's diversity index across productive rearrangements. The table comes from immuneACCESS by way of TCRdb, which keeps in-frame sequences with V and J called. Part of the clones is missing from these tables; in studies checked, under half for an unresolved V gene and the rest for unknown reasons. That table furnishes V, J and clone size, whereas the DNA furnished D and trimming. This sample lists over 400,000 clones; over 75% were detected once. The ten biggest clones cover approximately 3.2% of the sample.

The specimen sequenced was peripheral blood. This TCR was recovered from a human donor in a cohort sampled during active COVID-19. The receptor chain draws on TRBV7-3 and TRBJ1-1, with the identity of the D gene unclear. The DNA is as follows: TGTGCCAGCAGCTTATCAGGAGGAGTCACTGAAGCTTTCTTT. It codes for CASSLSGGVTEAFF.